These 5 T cell receptor beta chains share one sample of origin, sequenced in a study of CD8+CD57+ T cells in acquired aplastic anemia. Genomic DNA provided the template from which TCR beta VDJ and CDR3 profiles were obtained. TCRdb redid the calling of the reads with MiXCR, one entry per CDR3 protein. The sample holds about 40,000 distinct CDR3 sequences; roughly 63% are singletons and the top ten take roughly 65%. Selection for sequencing was limited to patients who had shown CD8+CD57+ cell expansion by flow cytometry. Input material: sorted CD4+, CD8+, or CD8+CD57+ T cells (not recorded which) from PBMCs. These receptor sequences come from a human donor with aplastic anemia.

This clonotype was observed a few times. This chain joins TRBV24-1 and TRBJ2-3; 9 bases match TRBD1. The trim removed 4 bases at V and 5 bases at J, leaving 12 bases unmatched. Germline V gene data show CDR1 as KGHDR and CDR2 as SFDVKD. This CDR3 comprises 17 residues. The CDR3 region has the DNA TGTGCCACCAGTGACTACTCCGGGACAGGGATTTTAGATACGCAGTATTTT. Its translation is CATSDYSGTGILDTQYF.

This clonotype was observed a few times. V usage is TRBV19 and J usage is TRBJ2-3; D remains ambiguous. The V end was cut by 7 bases, the J end by 2 bases, with 10 bases between. Germline CDR1 LNHDA, CDR2 SQIVND (reference sequence). This CDR3 region has 13 residues. DNA for the CDR3: TGTGCCAGTACCTGGGAATTCACAGATACGCAGTATTTT. Translating it yields CASTWEFTDTQYF. Complete variable domain (other parts from reference TRBV19 and TRBJ2-3): DGGITQSPKYLFRKEGQNVTLSCEQNLNHDAMYWYRQDPGQGLRLIYYSQIVNDFQKGDIAEGYSVSREKKESFPLTVTSAQKNPTAFYLCASTWEFTDTQYFGPGTRLTVL.

V is TRBV18 and J is TRBJ2-5; D is possibly TRBD2 (5 bases). The germline V gene encodes CDR1 KGHSH and CDR2 LQKENI. CDR3 length: 16 amino acids. V lost 2 bases and J lost 2, with 15 bases in between. The CDR3: CASSPLRDALQETQYF. CDR3 DNA sequence: TGTGCCAGCTCACCATTGAGGGATGCGCTTCAAGAGACCCAGTACTTC.

About this clonotype itself: Just one base apart from a much larger clone, this may be a read error. The chain uses TRBV10-3 and TRBJ1-5, with D possibly being TRBD1 (5 bases). V was trimmed by 3 bases and J by 3 bases, leaving 6 bases between them. Germline V CDR1 and CDR2: ENHRY, SYGVKD. The CDR3 totals 13 residues. This CDR3 reads CAISEGANQPQHF. The CDR3 DNA sequence: TGTGCCATCAGTGAAGGGGCCAATCAGCCCCAGCATTTT.

This clonotype was detected only a few times. V gene TRBV13 combines with J gene TRBJ1-2; a weak D match, TRBD1 (5 bases). The V end was cut by 5 bases, the J end by 0 bases, with 13 bases between. There are 15 residues in the CDR3. The germline CDR1 and CDR2 sequences are PRHDT and FYEKMQ (reference sequence). Here the CDR3 DNA reads TGTGCCAGCAGCATCTCGTCAGGGACTAACTATGGCTACACCTTC. This codes for CASSISSGTNYGYTF.